Presented here are 27 T cell receptor beta chains from one specimen sequenced in a study of PD-L1 blockade in urothelial cancer. Sequenced by immunoSEQ multiplex PCR; TCRdb stores in-frame clones only, minus some. In the table there are some 100,000 clones, about nine tenths of which are singletons. The specimen was PBMCs, collected around atezolizumab (anti-PD-L1) treatment. All receptors derive from a woman older than 75 with urothelial cancer.

The chain employs TRBV5-1 and TRBJ2-1; TRBD2 matches at 9 bases. V lost 4 bases to trimming and J lost 2 bases; unmatched junction nucleotides: 7. This CDR3 contains 16 residues. The germline gives CDR1 SGHRS, CDR2 YFSETQ. The CDR3: CASSPLTSGTYNEQFF. The CDR3 DNA reads as TGCGCCAGCAGCCCCCTGACTAGCGGCACCTACAATGAGCAGTTCTTC.

The J gene is TRBJ1-4, the V gene TRBV10-1, with TRBD1 identical over 7 bases. V was clipped by 4 bases and J by 5 bases; unmatched bases: 7. CDR3 size: 15 residues. The V gene's germline CDR1 is WNHNN and CDR2 SYGVQD (reference sequence). The CDR3 here is CASSGPGQRNEKLFF. The CDR3 region has the DNA TGCGCCAGCAGTGGACCGGGACAGCGGAATGAAAAACTGTTTTTT.

This clone showed up just a few times. The chain links TRBV6-4 to TRBJ1-2; TRBD1 agrees at 11 bases. Per germline, CDR1 MRHNA and CDR2 SNTAGT. V was pared by 2 bases and J by 8 bases, with 7 bases of the junction left unmatched. This CDR3 comprises 15 residues. CDR3 amino acids: CASSDGQGALGGYTF. CDR3 DNA sequence: TGTGCCAGCAGTGACGGACAGGGGGCTTTAGGGGGCTACACCTTC.

This chain connects TRBV5-1 to TRBJ2-1; 8 nucleotides line up with TRBD1. V was clipped by 4 bases and J by 1 base; unmatched bases: 4. This CDR3 has 15 residues. CDR1 is SGHRS and CDR2 is YFSETQ in the germline V gene. CDR3 nucleotide sequence: TGCGCCAGCAGCCCAAGGACAGGGTCCTACAATGAGCAGTTCTTC. Translation gives CASSPRTGSYNEQFF.

V gene TRBV19 combines with J gene TRBJ2-1; D not certain. The CDR3 has 13 amino acids. V was cut by 3 bases and J by 11 bases, with 14 bases left in between. Germline V gene data show CDR1 as LNHDA and CDR2 as SQIVND (reference sequence). Here the CDR3 DNA reads TGTGCCAGTAGTATCGCGAAGGCCAGGCAGCAGTTCTTC. Translating it yields CASSIAKARQQFF.

This clone was seen just once. The chain carries TRBV5-4 and TRBJ1-2; 7 nucleotides align to TRBD1. The V gene's germline CDR1 is SGHNT and CDR2 YYREEE (reference sequence). The V segment lost 4 bases and the J segment 3 bases; nucleotides outside the gene matches: 9. The CDR3 totals 15 residues. CDR3 sequence reads: CASSLNRGFDYGYTF. The DNA of the CDR3 is TGTGCCAGCAGCCTTAACAGGGGATTCGACTATGGCTACACCTTC.

The chain combines TRBV6-5 with TRBJ1-3, with D possibly being TRBD1 (5 bases). The length of the CDR3 is 16 residues. CDR1 is MNHEY, CDR2 SVGAGI, per germline. Deletions cut 3 bases from V and 1 base from J, with 13 bases between. This CDR3 reads CASSYGAGSSGNTIYF. The CDR3 nucleotides are TGTGCCAGCAGTTATGGGGCAGGGTCTTCTGGAAACACCATATATTTT.

CDR3 amino acids: CASSLPGTSYETQYF. CDR3 sequence (DNA): TGTGCCAGCAGCTTGCCCGGGACTAGCTATGAGACCCAGTACTTC. The rearrangement uses TRBV5-4 and TRBJ2-5; the match to TRBD2 covers 9 bases. Trimming removed 1 base from V and 5 bases from J; junction bases left unmatched: 6. Germline V gene sequence: CDR1 SGHNT, CDR2 YYREEE (reference sequence). This CDR3 is built from 15 residues.

This clone was seen a single time. The chain carries TRBV10-3 and TRBJ1-2; 10 bases line up with TRBD1. V shed 8 bases and J 7 bases; nucleotides not matched to a gene: 10. The CDR3 length is 14 residues. The germline V gene encodes CDR1 ENHRY and CDR2 SYGVKD. Written as DNA, the CDR3 is TGTGCCATCGAAACGGACAGGGGGACCGGTGGCTACACCTTC. It yields the protein CAIETDRGTGGYTF.

J is TRBJ2-3 and V is TRBV27; D perhaps matches TRBD1 (6 bases). CDR1 is MNHEY and CDR2 is SMNVEV in the germline V gene (reference sequence). V was trimmed by 3 bases and J by 5 bases, leaving 15 bases between them. The CDR3 covers 15 residues. The DNA for the CDR3 is TGTGCCAGCAGTTTGGGCAGGGGCAGTGGAGATACGCAGTATTTT. Protein: CASSLGRGSGDTQYF.

V usage is TRBV25-1 and J usage is TRBJ1-1, with TRBD1 identical over 9 bases. The trim removed 4 bases at V and 5 bases at J, leaving 2 bases unmatched. The germline CDR1 and CDR2 sequences are MGHDK and SYGVNS. The CDR3 has 13 residues. The CDR3 region has the DNA TGTGCCAGCAGTGGACAGGGGGGAACTGAAGCTTTCTTT. Translating gives CASSGQGGTEAFF.

The genes are TRBV6-1 and TRBJ2-1; D might be TRBD1 (5 bases). The germline CDR1 and CDR2 sequences are MNHNS and SASEGT. This CDR3 is 14 amino acids long. The germline V and J ends were trimmed by 6 bases and 3 bases, with 12 bases remaining between them. For the CDR3, the DNA is TGTGCCAGCAGGAAAGCAGGGCTCTACAATGAGCAGTTCTTC. It is translated as CASRKAGLYNEQFF.

The gene calls are TRBV30 and TRBJ2-1; a weak D match, TRBD1 (6 bases). This CDR3 comprises 12 residues. The ends were cut back, 4 bases at V and 10 bases at J, with 14 bases in the middle. CDR1 GTSNPN and CDR2 SVGIG come from the germline V gene (reference sequence). CDR3 protein: CAWTTQGREQFF. CDR3 nucleotides: TGTGCCTGGACCACACAGGGACGCGAGCAGTTCTTC.

The chain has TRBV7-9 and TRBJ1-4; tentative D call: TRBD1 (6 bases). The CDR3 runs to 16 residues. Germline V CDR1 and CDR2: SEHNR, FQNEAQ (reference sequence). The V end lost 5 bases, the J end lost 8 bases, and 21 bases lay between the germline ends. In nucleotides, the CDR3 is TGTGCCAGCAGCCAAATATTCTCGTCACAGGGCGAAAAACTGTTTTTT. Protein: CASSQIFSSQGEKLFF.

The rearrangement joins TRBV9 to TRBJ1-5, with 7 bases identical to TRBD1. The CDR3 is 14 residues long. Germline V gives CDR1 SGDLS, CDR2 YYNGEE. The V gene end was trimmed by 0 bases and the J gene end by 12 bases; junction bases not matched to a gene: 9. In DNA form, the CDR3 reads TGTGCCAGCAGCGTAGATGGGACAGCAATTCTCCAGCATTTT. Protein sequence: CASSVDGTAILQHF.

The V call is TRBV19, the J call TRBJ2-7, with TRBD2 matching 9 bases. Germline CDR1 is LNHDA and CDR2 is SQIVND (reference sequence). The ends lost 2 bases at V and 6 bases at J; junction bases unmatched: 8. The CDR3 is 15 residues long. The CDR3: CASSISSSGAVEQYF. The CDR3 nucleotides are TGTGCCAGTAGTATATCCTCTAGCGGGGCCGTCGAGCAGTACTTC. The whole variable domain, remainder taken from reference TRBV19 and TRBJ2-7, is DGGITQSPKYLFRKEGQNVTLSCEQNLNHDAMYWYRQDPGQGLRLIYYSQIVNDFQKGDIAEGYSVSREKKESFPLTVTSAQKNPTAFYLCASSISSSGAVEQYFGPGTRLTVT.

V is TRBV15 and J is TRBJ2-7; 10 nucleotides match TRBD1. Germline CDR1 is LNHNV and CDR2 is YYDKDF (reference sequence). The CDR3 sequence is 17 residues long. The trim removed 0 bases at V and 4 bases at J, leaving 9 bases unmatched. Written as DNA, the CDR3 is TGTGCCACCAGCAGAGATCGGGGGACAGGGGCTAGGTACGAGCAGTACTTC. Protein product: CATSRDRGTGARYEQYF.

The chain recombines TRBV19 with TRBJ2-1, with 11 nucleotides matching TRBD2. CDR1 is LNHDA and CDR2 is SQIVND in the germline V gene (reference sequence). Germline trimming cut 4 bases from V and 4 bases from J; bases unmatched to any gene: 9. The CDR3 consists of 17 residues. The DNA of the CDR3 is TGTGCCAGTAGTAATATAGCGGGAGGGCCTCGTTACAATGAGCAGTTCTTC. Protein sequence: CASSNIAGGPRYNEQFF.

CDR3 sequence: CAWTPLGQGQTEAFF. CDR3 DNA: TGTGCCTGGACCCCTCTGGGACAGGGCCAGACTGAAGCTTTCTTT. This chain joins TRBV30 and TRBJ1-1, with 9 bases identical to TRBD1. Germline trimming cut 4 bases from V and 5 bases from J; bases unmatched to any gene: 11. The CDR3 runs to 15 residues. The germline V gene encodes CDR1 GTSNPN and CDR2 SVGIG (reference sequence).

The V gene is TRBV18, the J gene TRBJ2-5; 7 bases are shared with TRBD2. The trim removed 3 bases at V and 5 bases at J, leaving 6 bases unmatched. Germline V gives CDR1 KGHSH, CDR2 LQKENI. This CDR3 spans 14 amino acids. CDR3 region: CASSPLGAGETQYF. In nucleotides, the CDR3 is TGTGCCAGCTCACCCTTGGGAGCGGGGGAGACCCAGTACTTC.

V is TRBV19 and J is TRBJ2-1; 10 bases match TRBD2. This CDR3 is 16 amino acids long. V trimming: 8 bases; J trimming: 4 bases; junction bases outside the gene matches: 11. Germline V CDR1 and CDR2: LNHDA, SQIVND (reference sequence). CDR3 DNA: TGTGCCAGTGGGAGGAAAGCGGGAGGGCCTTACAATGAGCAGTTCTTC. Translation: CASGRKAGGPYNEQFF. Complete variable domain (other parts from reference TRBV19 and TRBJ2-1): DGGITQSPKYLFRKEGQNVTLSCEQNLNHDAMYWYRQDPGQGLRLIYYSQIVNDFQKGDIAEGYSVSREKKESFPLTVTSAQKNPTAFYLCASGRKAGGPYNEQFFGPGTRLTVL.

The V gene is TRBV30, the J gene TRBJ2-5, with TRBD1 identical over 8 bases. CDR3 length: 13 amino acids. The germline CDR1 and CDR2 sequences are GTSNPN and SVGIG (reference sequence). After removal of 2 bases from V and 5 bases from J, the junction contained 4 bases not matched to a gene. The CDR3 DNA sequence: TGTGCCTGGAGTACCAGACAGGGGGAGACCCAGTACTTC. Protein sequence: CAWSTRQGETQYF. Supplemented by reference TRBV30 and TRBJ2-5, the full variable domain reads SQTIHQWPATLVQPVGSPLSLECTVEGTSNPNLYWYRQAAGRGLQLLFYSVGIGQISSEVPQNLSASRPQDRQFILSSKKLLLSDSGFYLCAWSTRQGETQYFGPGTRLLVL.

This chain connects TRBV5-1 to TRBJ2-5, with 8 bases that match TRBD1. The CDR3 is 14 amino acids. Germline V gene data show CDR1 as SGHRS and CDR2 as YFSETQ. Trimming at V came to 2 bases and at J to 5 bases, leaving 5 bases not matched to a gene. CDR3 sequence (DNA): TGCGCCAGCAGCTTACAGGGGGTAGGCGAGACCCAGTACTTC. It encodes CASSLQGVGETQYF.

In DNA form, the CDR3 reads TGTGCCAGCAGCTCCACAACACTAGGCAGGTACGAGCAGTACTTC. This encodes CASSSTTLGRYEQYF. The rearrangement links TRBV7-2 to TRBJ2-7, with D possibly TRBD2 on 5 matching bases. This CDR3 has 15 residues. The V end was cut by 4 bases, the J end by 4 bases, with 17 bases between. Per the germline V gene, CDR1 is SGHTA and CDR2 is FQGNSA.

V usage is TRBV9 and J usage is TRBJ2-1; D remains ambiguous. Looked up from germline, CDR1 is SGDLS and CDR2 is YYNGEE. This CDR3 has 13 amino acids. V gave up 4 bases and J gave up 5 bases, with 10 bases separating them. CDR3 bases: TGTGCCAGCAGCACACCTCAGAACAATGAGCAGTTCTTC. Protein product: CASSTPQNNEQFF.

The V and J genes are TRBV7-9 and TRBJ2-7; D might be TRBD1 (5 bases). CDR1 is SEHNR and CDR2 is FQNEAQ in the germline V gene (reference sequence). Trimming stripped 7 bases from V and 3 bases from J, with 25 bases between. The CDR3 loop spans 17 amino acids. CDR3 coding DNA: TGTGCCAGCACCTCAGAGAGCCCCCAGGGAAAAGACTACGAGCAGTACTTC. It codes for CASTSESPQGKDYEQYF.

V usage is TRBV10-1 and J usage is TRBJ2-2, with a tentative D call TRBD2 (5 bases). This CDR3 is 15 amino acids long. V lost 0 bases, J lost 6 bases, and 11 bases lay in between. Germline V CDR1 and CDR2: WNHNN, SYGVQD (reference sequence). The CDR3: CASSESTRDSGELFF. The CDR3, as DNA: TGCGCCAGCAGTGAGTCGACACGGGATTCCGGGGAGCTGTTTTTT.